This T cell receptor (beta chain) was retrieved from a study of shared clonotypes between healthy human individuals (dated by TCRdb to the early 2020s). About the full investigation: The cohort included three men and two women between 18 and 49 years of age. For each donor, three plates each were used for CD4 naive and CD4 memory, two plates were used for CD8 naive, and one plate was used for CD8 memory. To estimate repertoire size and how much clonotype sharing occurs between individuals, the study deeply sequenced the blood TCR repertoires of several healthy adults. Libraries were prepared and TCR repertoires were sequenced by different laboratories using diverse techniques, in order to increase sequencing depth and limit assay-specific biases. Leukapheresis yielded between about 0.94 and 10 billion PBMCs per donor.

The paper's findings and limits, for the study overall: Pairwise subsampling indicated that sequencing depth was expected to affect the degree of clonotype sharing among donors. When four donors were compared, the shared fraction of clonotypes was around 5% for naive CD4, around 4% for naive CD8, more than 2% for memory CD4, and approximately 0.4% for memory CD8. Only blood was sampled, and tissue TCR repertoires likely differ from those in blood. Even with the large sequencing depth, rarefaction of the sorted-subset datasets indicated that sequencing was incomplete. Higher generation probabilities were observed for clonotypes shared by all four sorted-subset donors than for non-shared clonotypes. Because the study included a small number of donors, the genetic and exposure-history diversity represented was limited. Larger estimated clonotype richness was generally found for naive subsets than for memory subsets.

From a lookup of the germline V gene, CDR1 and CDR2 are WSHSY and SAAADI. The CDR3 goes from the cysteine to the phenylalanine over 13 residues. Only CDR3 DNA remains: 39 bases, in frame from the first base. Trimming takes 4 bases off V and 4 bases off J; junction bases not matched to a gene: 4. TCR CDR3 regions were amplified from genomic DNA by multiplex PCR using the deep immunoSEQ assay. For each cell subset, the extracted genomic DNA was distributed evenly across all wells of several immunoSEQ 96-well plates, and each plate served as one replicate. For sorted subsets, around 0.2 ug of genomic DNA, equivalent to 25,000 to 30,000 T cell genomes, went into each replicate PCR. The purified libraries were quantified using a Qubit 3.0 fluorometer, sized with a Bioanalyzer 2100, and then quantified again using the KAPA Library Quantification kit. A separate single-read 150-cycle Illumina NextSeq 550 flow cell was used to sequence each immunoSEQ 96-well plate. The authors' analysis ran thus. Because the immunoSEQ output included only junctional sequences and no quality scores, the filtering could not be the same as the filtering used for full-length reads. To assign V/J genes and CDR3, sequences were annotated against IMGT germline references using PyIR, a Python wrapper for IgBLAST v1.9. Reads were filtered out if the reads had weak V/J assignments (E-value above 1e-6), no CDR3, stop codons, out-of-frame junctions, or ambiguous translated residues. V3J clonotypes were defined by identical inferred V gene, J gene, and CDR3 amino acid sequence. To compute the percentage overlap between repertoires, the number of shared unique clonotypes was divided by the size of the smaller repertoire. Three approaches were used to assess repertoire richness: RTK rarefaction, the Chao1 estimator, and Recon v2.1 estimates of unobserved clonotypes. Generation probabilities were computed with OLGA for all TCRbeta clonotypes obtained by the gDNA method from several donors. As stored in TCRdb, this immuneACCESS dataset retains in-frame rearrangements with V and J assigned. A fraction of the clones does not appear; measured against another copy, unresolved V genes explain less than half of the discrepancy, and the remainder lacks a known reason. For V, J and clone size, that table is used; D and trimming come from the DNA. The sample data list around 1 million clones, and less than 85% of these were observed just once. The ten most abundant clones make up approximately 1.5% of the sample.

A word on this clone: Its cognate antigen has yet to be identified. Nothing much larger sits one base from this clone, and base qualities are not available.

The donors were healthy, HIV-negative adults who had no recently reported acute infections or vaccinations. All donors were Caucasian adults living in Nashville, Tennessee, USA. CD4+ T cells were enriched by magnetic negative selection; naive cells were then positively selected on CD45RA, and the negative fraction formed the memory subset. Blood was obtained by leukapheresis, after which PBMCs were separated by Ficoll-Histopaque density gradient centrifugation and cryopreserved in liquid nitrogen vapor phase. Analytical flow cytometry was used to check the purity and quantity of every magnetically sorted T cell population. Genomic DNA was isolated from each sorted fraction and quantified by UV absorbance on a Nanodrop 2000c.

The sequence was collected from a man younger than 35 in good health. Specimen: memory CD4+ T cells sorted from blood. The cell subset or site tag for this specimen amounts to: CD45RA-negative fraction. The chain uses TRBV10-2 and TRBJ2-7, with 7 junctional bases fitting TRBD1. The CDR3 region reads CASSADREYEQYF. The DNA is TGCGCCAGCAGTGCCGACAGGGAATACGAGCAGTACTTC.